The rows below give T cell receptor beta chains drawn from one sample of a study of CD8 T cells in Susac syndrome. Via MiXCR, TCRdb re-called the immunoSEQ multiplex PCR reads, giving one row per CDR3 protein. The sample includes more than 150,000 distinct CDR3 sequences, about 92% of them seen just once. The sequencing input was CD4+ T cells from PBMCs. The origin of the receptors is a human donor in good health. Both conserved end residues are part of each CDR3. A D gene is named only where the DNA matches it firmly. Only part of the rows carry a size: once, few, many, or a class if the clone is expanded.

CASSPVNRARQETQYF,TGTGCCAGCTCACCAGTGAACAGGGCGCGGCAAGAGACCCAGTACTTC,TRBV18,-,16,-,TRBJ2-5
CASSPKTGRYEQYF,TGTGCCAGCAGTCCTAAGACAGGGAGGTACGAGCAGTACTTC,TRBV27,-,14,-,TRBJ2-7
CASSIDTEAFF,TGTGCCAGTAGTATAGACACTGAAGCTTTCTTT,TRBV19,-,11,-,TRBJ1-1
CASSRSGGSYNEQFF,TGTGCCAGCAGCCGTAGCGGGGGCTCCTACAATGAGCAGTTCTTC,TRBV6-2/TRBV6-3,TRBD2,15,-,TRBJ2-1
CASSRGSGNTIYF,TGTGCCAGCAGCCGGGGCTCTGGAAACACCATATATTTT,TRBV3-1,-,13,-,TRBJ1-3
CSVKGGAGANVLTF,TGCAGCGTCAAGGGAGGGGCTGGGGCCAACGTCCTGACTTTC,TRBV29-1,TRBD2,14,-,TRBJ2-6
CATLRASDTGELFF,TGTGCCACCTTAAGGGCCTCGGACACCGGGGAGCTGTTTTTT,TRBV6-2/TRBV6-3,-,14,-,TRBJ2-2
CSARFQDQETQYF,TGCAGTGCTAGATTTCAGGACCAAGAGACCCAGTACTTC,TRBV20-1,-,13,-,TRBJ2-5
CASTRQGARGQPQHF,TGTGCCAGCACCAGACAGGGGGCGCGGGGACAGCCCCAGCATTTT,TRBV6-6,TRBD1,15,-,TRBJ1-5
CASSQGMEETQYF,TGTGCCAGCAGCCAAGGGATGGAAGAGACCCAGTACTTC,TRBV3-1,-,13,-,TRBJ2-5
CASSSGLAGVEQYF,TGTGCCAGCAGCTCCGGACTAGCGGGGGTCGAGCAGTACTTC,TRBV7-2,TRBD2,14,-,TRBJ2-7
CASSQEAGPGTQYF,TGTGCCAGCAGCCAAGAGGCGGGCCCAGGGACCCAGTACTTC,TRBV3-1,-,14,-,TRBJ2-5
CAISRQGAMDTGELFF,TGTGCCATCAGCCGACAGGGGGCAATGGACACCGGGGAGCTGTTTTTT,TRBV10-3,TRBD1,16,once,TRBJ2-2
CASSSLAGVGNEQFF,TGCGCCAGCAGCTCGTTAGCGGGAGTAGGCAATGAGCAGTTCTTC,TRBV5-1,TRBD2,15,-,TRBJ2-1
CATSRGGRYDGYTF,TGTGCCACCAGCAGAGGTGGCAGGTATGATGGCTACACCTTC,TRBV15,-,14,-,TRBJ1-2
CAWKRGIAYEQYF,TGTGCCTGGAAGAGGGGGATCGCCTACGAGCAGTACTTC,TRBV30,-,13,-,TRBJ2-7
CSALSRGQDTQYF,TGCAGTGCCCTCAGTCGCGGACAAGATACGCAGTATTTT,TRBV20-1,-,13,-,TRBJ2-3
CASSVSGTEDYEQYF,TGTGCCAGCAGCGTATCCGGGACAGAAGACTACGAGCAGTACTTC,TRBV7-2,TRBD1,15,-,TRBJ2-7
CASSRFDWNVEQFF,TGTGCCAGCAGCCGCTTCGATTGGAATGTTGAGCAGTTCTTC,TRBV14,-,14,-,TRBJ2-1
CASSESKGPRTYEQYF,TGCGCCAGCAGTGAGTCTAAAGGACCCCGGACGTACGAGCAGTACTTC,TRBV10-2,-,16,-,TRBJ2-7
CSVISQETQYF,TGCAGCGTTATCAGTCAAGAGACCCAGTACTTC,TRBV29-1,-,11,-,TRBJ2-5
CAWSVSLGRDYGYTF,TGTGCCTGGAGTGTATCATTGGGGCGCGACTATGGCTACACCTTC,TRBV30,-,15,-,TRBJ1-2
CASSAGTGGNYGYTF,TGTGCCAGCAGCGCCGGGACAGGGGGCAACTATGGCTACACCTTC,TRBV7-9,TRBD1,15,-,TRBJ1-2
CASSPGQANEKLFF,TGTGCCAGCAGCCCGGGACAGGCGAATGAAAAACTGTTTTTT,TRBV28,TRBD1,14,-,TRBJ1-4
CSAREPGQGTWSNQPQHF,TGCAGTGCTAGAGAGCCGGGACAGGGGACTTGGAGCAATCAGCCCCAGCATTTT,TRBV20-1,TRBD1,18,-,TRBJ1-5
CASSILAGGTDTQYF,TGTGCCAGCAGCATACTAGCGGGGGGCACAGATACGCAGTATTTT,TRBV12-3/TRBV12-4,TRBD2,15,-,TRBJ2-3
CASSLFIGGRNTGELFF,TGCGCCAGCAGCTTATTCATAGGGGGACGGAACACCGGGGAGCTGTTTTTT,TRBV5-1,-,17,once,TRBJ2-2
CASYEGDRDTEAFF,TGTGCCAGCTATGAGGGGGACAGGGACACTGAAGCTTTCTTT,TRBV2,TRBD1,14,-,TRBJ1-1
CASSIAPGTEAFF,TGTGCCAGTAGTATAGCCCCAGGCACTGAAGCTTTCTTT,TRBV19,-,13,-,TRBJ1-1
CASSRTGGNSYEQYF,TGTGCCAGTAGCAGGACAGGGGGGAACTCCTACGAGCAGTACTTC,TRBV19,TRBD1,15,-,TRBJ2-7
CASSSGERHGYTF,TGTGCCAGCAGTTCGGGGGAAAGACACGGCTACACCTTC,TRBV6-6,-,13,-,TRBJ1-2
CSAGNMGQETQYF,TGCAGTGCTGGAAACATGGGCCAAGAGACCCAGTACTTC,TRBV20-1,-,13,once,TRBJ2-5
CASSYLGGGTEAFF,TGTGCCAGCAGCTACTTGGGCGGGGGCACTGAAGCTTTCTTT,TRBV12-3/TRBV12-4,-,14,-,TRBJ1-1